The next 10 T cell receptor beta chains were all read from a single sample in a study of control samples from healthy donors and cancer patients. Measured with immunoSEQ multiplex PCR; TCRdb has only the in-frame clones, and not every one. Among about 15,000 clones listed, about 87% were seen once. The sequencing sample was made of PBMCs. The receptors originated from a woman in her 70s with colorectal cancer.

CDR3 DNA: TGTGCCAGCAGCCCAAGGACACCGAACACCGGGGAGCTGTTTTTT. Translating it yields CASSPRTPNTGELFF. The rearrangement joins TRBV9 to TRBJ2-2; D is possibly TRBD1 (5 bases). Trimming cost V 4 bases and J 0 bases, with 10 bases left between them. Looked up from germline, CDR1 is SGDLS and CDR2 is YYNGEE. The CDR3 totals 15 residues.

The chain links TRBV10-1 to TRBJ2-2; 8 bases line up with TRBD1. The length of the CDR3 is 15 residues. J lost 7 bases, V lost 3 bases, and 7 bases had no gene match. Germline CDR1 WNHNN, CDR2 SYGVQD (reference sequence). The CDR3 DNA sequence: TGCGCCAGCAGTGAAATGACAGGGGAGGTCGGGGAGCTGTTTTTT. Translating gives CASSEMTGEVGELFF.

The chain couples TRBV2 to TRBJ2-3; perhaps TRBD2 as D (6 bases). This CDR3 region has 16 residues. Trimming left V 6 bases short and J 0 bases short, with 16 bases between. Germline V CDR1 and CDR2: SNHLY, FYNNEI. CDR3: CASRGGWGPSTDTQYF. CDR3 DNA: TGTGCCAGCAGGGGGGGATGGGGCCCTAGCACAGATACGCAGTATTTT.

V is TRBV4-3 and J is TRBJ2-1; D is unresolved. From germline, CDR1 is LGHNA and CDR2 YSLEER. Deletions cut 0 bases from V and 0 bases from J, with 15 bases between. The length of the CDR3 is 18 residues. This CDR3 is CASSQEPPHAVSYNEQFF. The CDR3 coding sequence is TGCGCCAGCAGCCAAGAGCCCCCCCACGCGGTCTCCTACAATGAGCAGTTCTTC.

The chain uses TRBV25-1 and TRBJ2-5, with 9 positions matching TRBD2. The trim removed 2 bases at V and 5 bases at J, leaving 6 bases unmatched. The CDR3 totals 15 residues. CDR1 MGHDK and CDR2 SYGVNS come from the germline V gene. For the CDR3, the DNA is TGTGCCAGCAGTGAAAGGCGGGAGGGCTTGGAGACCCAGTACTTC. Its protein product is CASSERREGLETQYF.

This clone was picked up a small number of times. The rearrangement uses TRBV10-3 and TRBJ2-7, with D perhaps assigned TRBD1 or TRBD2 (6 bases each). V dropped 7 bases and J dropped 3 bases, with 16 bases sitting between them. Germline-derived CDR1 and CDR2 are ENHRY and SYGVKD. The CDR3 has 14 amino acids. The CDR3 spells CAITSPGGSYEQYF. The CDR3 DNA sequence: TGTGCCATCACATCCCCCGGGGGCAGCTACGAGCAGTACTTC.

V usage is TRBV30 and J usage is TRBJ2-2, with 11 bases identical to TRBD2. The CDR3 extends over 20 amino acids. The trim removed 2 bases at V and 0 bases at J, leaving 14 bases unmatched. Germline V gene sequence: CDR1 GTSNPN, CDR2 SVGIG (reference sequence). The CDR3 reads CAWSMGLAAFPYTNTGELFF. The DNA of the CDR3 is TGTGCCTGGAGTATGGGACTAGCGGCGTTTCCTTATACGAACACCGGGGAGCTGTTTTTT.

This clone appeared a few times. The chain recombines TRBV7-2 with TRBJ2-2; 8 bases agree with TRBD2. Germline-derived CDR1 and CDR2 are SGHTA and FQGNSA. The CDR3 contains 15 residues. The V and J ends lost 5 bases and 0 bases, in that order; junction bases with no gene match: 2. In DNA form, the CDR3 reads TGTGCCAGCAGCGGGGGACTAGCGAACACCGGGGAGCTGTTTTTT. Its translation: CASSGGLANTGELFF.

In its sample, this clone was seen a few times. Sequence at one end of the junction differs from germline and may be a read error. The chain links TRBV6-6 to TRBJ2-7; D may be TRBD2 (5 bases). This CDR3 has 15 residues. Per the germline V gene, CDR1 is MNHNY and CDR2 is SVGAGI (reference sequence). For the CDR3, the DNA is TGTGCCAGCAGTGACTCGGCCGGGGTCTCCTACGAGCAGTACTTC. Protein product: CASSDSAGVSYEQYF.

The chain combines TRBV19 with TRBJ2-5; 8 nucleotides agree with TRBD2. V trimming: 3 bases; J trimming: 5 bases; junction bases outside the gene matches: 8. CDR3 length: 15 residues. Germline values: CDR1 LNHDA, CDR2 SQIVND (reference sequence). CDR3 loop: CASSIRGRLGETQYF. As DNA, the CDR3 is TGTGCCAGTAGTATCCGCGGGAGGCTGGGGGAGACCCAGTACTTC.